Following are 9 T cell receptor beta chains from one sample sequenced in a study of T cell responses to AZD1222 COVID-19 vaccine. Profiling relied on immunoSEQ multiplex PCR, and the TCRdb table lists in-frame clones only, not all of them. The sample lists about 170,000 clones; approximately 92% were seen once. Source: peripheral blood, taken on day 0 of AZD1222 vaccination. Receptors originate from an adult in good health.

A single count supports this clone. The CDR3 DNA reads TGCAGCGTTGAACTGGGGGGAGGCTATGGCTACACCTTC. Translating it yields CSVELGGGYGYTF. The V gene is TRBV29-1, the J gene TRBJ1-2, with D perhaps matching TRBD1 (5 bases). The CDR3 covers 13 residues. V lost 2 bases and J 4 bases, leaving 11 bases between the germline ends. Germline V gives CDR1 SQVTM, CDR2 ANQGSEA.

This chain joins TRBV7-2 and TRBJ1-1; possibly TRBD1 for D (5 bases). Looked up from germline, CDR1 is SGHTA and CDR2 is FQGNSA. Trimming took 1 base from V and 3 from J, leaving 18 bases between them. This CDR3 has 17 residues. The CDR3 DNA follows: TGTGCCAGCAGCTTAGACCTCCTTGGGGGGGAGGACACTGAAGCTTTCTTT. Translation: CASSLDLLGGEDTEAFF. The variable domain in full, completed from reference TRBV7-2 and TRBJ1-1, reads GAGVSQSPSNKVTEKGKDVELRCDPISGHTALYWYRQSLGQGLEFLIYFQGNSAPDKSGLPSDRFSAERTGGSVSTLTIQRTQQEDSAVYLCASSLDLLGGEDTEAFFGQGTRLTVV.

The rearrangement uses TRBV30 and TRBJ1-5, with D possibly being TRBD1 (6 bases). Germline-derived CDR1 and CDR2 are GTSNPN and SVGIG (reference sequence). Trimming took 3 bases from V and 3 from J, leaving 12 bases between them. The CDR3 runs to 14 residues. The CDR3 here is CAWRDQGLNQPQHF. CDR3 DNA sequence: TGTGCCTGGAGAGATCAGGGGCTCAATCAGCCCCAGCATTTT.

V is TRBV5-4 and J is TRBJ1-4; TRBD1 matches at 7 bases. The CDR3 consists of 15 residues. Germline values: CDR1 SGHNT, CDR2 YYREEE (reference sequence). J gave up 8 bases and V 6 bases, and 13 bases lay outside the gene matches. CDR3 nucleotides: TGTGCCAGCATTAGACACAGGGGACGGTGGGAAAAACTGTTTTTT. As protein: CASIRHRGRWEKLFF. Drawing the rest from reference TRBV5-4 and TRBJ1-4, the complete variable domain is ETGVTQSPTHLIKTRGQQVTLRCSSQSGHNTVSWYQQALGQGPQFIFQYYREEENGRGNFPPRFSGLQFPNYSSELNVNALELDDSALYLCASIRHRGRWEKLFFGSGTQLSVL.

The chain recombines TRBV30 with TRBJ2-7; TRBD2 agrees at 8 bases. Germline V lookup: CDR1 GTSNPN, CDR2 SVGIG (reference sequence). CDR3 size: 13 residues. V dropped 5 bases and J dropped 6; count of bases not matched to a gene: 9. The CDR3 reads CAWDKAGAGEQYF. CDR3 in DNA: TGTGCCTGGGATAAAGCGGGAGCCGGCGAGCAGTACTTC.

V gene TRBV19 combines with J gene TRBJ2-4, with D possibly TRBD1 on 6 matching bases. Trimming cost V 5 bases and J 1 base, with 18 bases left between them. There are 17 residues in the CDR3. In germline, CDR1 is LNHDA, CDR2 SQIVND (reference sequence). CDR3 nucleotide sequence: TGTGCCAGTAGTTCTCATACAGGGTTTGGGGCCAAAAACATTCAGTACTTC. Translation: CASSSHTGFGAKNIQYF.

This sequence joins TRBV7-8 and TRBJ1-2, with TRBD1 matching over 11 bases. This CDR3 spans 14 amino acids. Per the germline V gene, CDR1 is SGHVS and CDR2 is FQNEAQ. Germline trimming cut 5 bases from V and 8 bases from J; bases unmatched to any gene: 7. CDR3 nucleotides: TGTGCCAGCAGCCCGGGACAGGGGGATTTCGGCTACACCTTC. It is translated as CASSPGQGDFGYTF.

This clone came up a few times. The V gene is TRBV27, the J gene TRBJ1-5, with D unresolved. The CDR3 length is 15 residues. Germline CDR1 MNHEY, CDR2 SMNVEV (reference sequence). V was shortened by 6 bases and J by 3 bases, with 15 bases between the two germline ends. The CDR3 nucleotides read TGTGCCAGCAGCCCAAGTAGGCTCGACAATCAGCCCCAGCATTTT. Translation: CASSPSRLDNQPQHF.

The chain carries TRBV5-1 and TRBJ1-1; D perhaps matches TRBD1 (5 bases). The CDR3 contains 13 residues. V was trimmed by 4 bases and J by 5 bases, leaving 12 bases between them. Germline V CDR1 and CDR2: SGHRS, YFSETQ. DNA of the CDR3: TGCGCCAGCAGCCCGGAAGAGGGGACTGAAGCTTTCTTT. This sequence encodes CASSPEEGTEAFF.